This T cell receptor beta chain was sequenced in a study of breast tumors, draining lymph nodes, adjacent tissues. Broader study findings: Tumors had less TCR diversity than lymph nodes, more than nontumor tissue.

TCRdb recomputed calls from the multiplex PCR reads with MiXCR, one row per CDR3 protein. The table lists 200,000 or so distinct CDR3 sequences, 30% to 40% of them singletons, with 4.3% in the top ten. Samples came from axillary lymph nodes draining the breast cancer. Looked up from germline, CDR1 is SGHAT and CDR2 is FQDESV (reference sequence). V shed 5 bases, J shed 7 bases, and the junction held 5 bases outside the gene matches. This CDR3 comprises 13 residues. This clonotype showed up many times. Its antigen is still unknown. The sequencing input was axillary lymph node tissue. The genes are TRBV11-1 and TRBJ2-1; 7 bases are shared with TRBD2. The sequence derives from a female donor with breast cancer. Some clones in this sample may be carry-over from other donors' samples. This CDR3 is CASSPPRGNEQFF. DNA of the CDR3: TGTGCCAGCAGCCCCCCGCGGGGGAATGAGCAGTTCTTC.